A single sample is the source of the 9 T cell receptor beta chains below, sequenced in a study of regulatory T cells in long-lasting Graves disease. Investigators prepared the TCR beta libraries by applying iRepertoire HTBI primers and Arm-PCR of CDR3 regions. TCRdb itself ran the multiplex PCR reads through MiXCR, one entry per CDR3 protein. Seen here are a few hundred thousand distinct CDR3 sequences, roughly 10% observed once, and the top ten hold approximately 17%. The sample's time point: newly diagnosed GD, antithyroid drugs for less than 3 months. Extracted PBMC RNA gave rise to the TCR library. These data are also associated with another study on T cells in Graves' hyperthyroidism and ophthalmopathy.

The sample was peripheral blood mononuclear cells (PBMCs), taken at new diagnosis, from a patient treated with antithyroid drugs. The source of these receptors is a woman between 18 and 29 years old with Graves disease.

With respect to this clonotype: With a far larger clone one base away, a read error is the likely cause. The chain uses TRBV5-1 and TRBJ2-3; 7 bases are shared with TRBD1. The DNA end is more similar to TRBJ2-1, so the J call may be wrong. Germline V CDR1 and CDR2: SGHRS, YFSETQ. The CDR3 runs to 13 residues. For the CDR3, the DNA is TGCGCCAGCAGCTTGGCTGGGACAGATGAGCAGTTCTTC. Its translation is CASSLAGTDEQFF.

This clonotype was counted many times. V gene TRBV3-1 combines with J gene TRBJ2-1, with 10 positions matching TRBD1. J gave up 6 bases and V 2 bases, and 10 bases lay outside the gene matches. Germline-derived CDR1 and CDR2 are LGHDT and YNNKEL (reference sequence). This CDR3 has 17 amino acids. CDR3 nucleotides: TGTGCCAGCAGCCAACTTTCCCCGGGACAGGGGATCAATGAGCAGTTCTTC. Amino acids: CASSQLSPGQGINEQFF.

In this sample, this clonotype turned up many times. This chain joins TRBV25-1 and TRBJ1-1; TRBD1 is a possible D gene (5 bases). The V end was cut by 2 bases, the J end by 4 bases, with 17 bases between. There are 16 residues in the CDR3. Germline CDR1 reads MGHDK; CDR2 reads SYGVNS. The CDR3: CASSEGWGTGGTEAFF. The CDR3, as DNA: TGTGCCAGCAGTGAAGGTTGGGGCACGGGGGGCACTGAAGCTTTCTTT.

This clonotype has only a few counts. This chain connects TRBV28 to TRBJ1-3; D unresolved. V lost 3 bases, J lost 5 bases, and 8 bases lay in between. CDR1 is MDHEN, CDR2 SYDVKM, per germline. The CDR3 has 13 residues. The CDR3 protein is CASSLAERNTIYF. In nucleotides, the CDR3 is TGTGCCAGCAGTTTGGCGGAGCGAAACACCATATATTTT.

In its sample, this clonotype was seen many times. The gene calls are TRBV15 and TRBJ2-3; unclear D gene. The CDR3 has 11 amino acids. The germline V gene has CDR1 LNHNV and CDR2 YYDKDF (reference sequence). The ends were cut back, 6 bases at V and 4 bases at J, with 5 bases in the middle. CDR3 coding DNA: TGTGCCACCAGGATTGCAGATACGCAGTATTTT. Amino acids: CATRIADTQYF.

This clonotype showed up many times. The chain recombines TRBV6-4 with TRBJ1-1; D is perhaps TRBD1 (6 bases). This CDR3 has 15 residues. Germline CDR1 is MRHNA and CDR2 is SNTAGT. V was shortened by 2 bases and J by 1 base, with 11 bases between the two germline ends. The CDR3 is CASSDPTGRNTEAFF. DNA for the CDR3: TGTGCCAGCAGTGACCCCACAGGGAGGAACACTGAAGCTTTCTTT.

This clonotype has at least ten counts. This chain links TRBV29-1 with TRBJ1-1; D not resolved. Germline CDR1 is SQVTM and CDR2 is ANQGSEA. CDR3 size: 13 residues. V was shortened by 2 bases and J by 4 bases, with 11 bases between the two germline ends. The CDR3 sequence is CSVESGRGTEAFF. In nucleotides, the CDR3 is TGCAGCGTTGAATCTGGGCGGGGCACTGAAGCTTTCTTT.

This clonotype was counted at least ten times. The rearrangement uses TRBV19 and TRBJ1-5, with D unclear. Germline CDR1 LNHDA, CDR2 SQIVND (reference sequence). This CDR3 contains 16 residues. Trimming took 4 bases from V and 2 from J, leaving 15 bases between them. CDR3 bases: TGTGCCAGTAGTAGTGAGGGAGAATCTGGCAATCAGCCCCAGCATTTT. Amino acid sequence: CASSSEGESGNQPQHF.

This clonotype was observed many times. The chain employs TRBV3-1 and TRBJ2-2, with TRBD2 matching over 10 bases. J was trimmed by 4 bases and V by 1 base; bases with no gene match: 6. CDR1 and CDR2 from the germline V gene are LGHDT and YNNKEL (reference sequence). This CDR3 has 17 residues. This chain's CDR3 is CASSQGLAGVLTGELFF. CDR3 bases: TGTGCCAGCAGCCAAGGGCTAGCGGGAGTACTCACCGGGGAGCTGTTTTTT.